This TCR beta chain emerged from a study of blood T cell repertoires in COVID-19. Generated by immunoSEQ multiplex PCR, the TCRdb table keeps only in-frame clones and is missing some. Here the sample spans fewer than 250,000 clones, 80% being singletons. Germline V gene data show CDR1 as MNHEY and CDR2 as SVGAGI. Trimming took 3 bases from V and 0 from J, leaving 11 bases between them. The CDR3 consists of 15 residues. The clonotype comes from a woman in her thirties or forties with acute COVID-19. The sequenced sample was PBMCs or T cells enriched from blood (not recorded which). The genes are TRBV6-5 and TRBJ1-1; D may be TRBD1 (5 bases). DNA of the CDR3: TGTGCCAGCAGTTATTCAGGGCCCATGAACACTGAAGCTTTCTTT. Its protein product is CASSYSGPMNTEAFF.